The rows below give T cell receptor beta chains drawn from one sample of a study of T cell responses to AZD1222 COVID-19 vaccine. Only in-frame clones appear in the TCRdb table, and some are missing; sequencing was by immunoSEQ multiplex PCR. The table shows under 150,000 clones, with around 85% occurring only once. Source: peripheral blood, taken on day 0 of AZD1222 vaccination. The source is an adult in good health. Each CDR3 is given with its conserved first and last residue. The D gene is left open where the match is weak. Rows give clone size only sometimes, using once, few, many, or a class for an expanded clone.

TGTGCCAGCAGCAAAGGACAGGGCTTCTACGAGCAGTACTTC	CASSKGQGFYEQYF	TRBJ2-7	TRBD1	-	TRBV7-9	14
TGTGCCAGCACCCTCCCGGGGGCTCTCGCTGAGCAGTTCTTC	CASTLPGALAEQFF	TRBJ2-1	-	-	TRBV7-2	14
TGTGCCAGCAGTCGCCGGGCCGAAAATGAGCAGTTCTTC	CASSRRAENEQFF	TRBJ2-1	-	-	TRBV5-4	13
TGTGCCAGCAGCGCAGGGACTGATCAGAATGAGCAGTTCTTC	CASSAGTDQNEQFF	TRBJ2-1	-	-	TRBV9	14
TGTGCCTGGAGTCGACAGCTTATAAACCTAGTGACTAACTATGGCTACACCTTC	CAWSRQLINLVTNYGYTF	TRBJ1-2	-	-	TRBV30	18
TGTGCCAGCAAGCACTCAGGCAAAAGGGCCAATGAGCAGTTCTTC	CASKHSGKRANEQFF	TRBJ2-1	-	-	TRBV3-1/TRBV3-2	15
TGTGCCAGCAGCCAAGAGCCACAGGGGGCTACTTCACCCCTCCACTTT	CASSQEPQGATSPLHF	TRBJ1-6	TRBD1	-	TRBV4-2	16
TGTGCCAGCAGTTTAGTTAGGGGGAATCAGCCCCAGCATTTT	CASSLVRGNQPQHF	TRBJ1-5	-	-	TRBV28	14
TGTGCCAGCAGCCCCGATCGGGGGGAGTACGAGCAGTACTTC	CASSPDRGEYEQYF	TRBJ2-7	TRBD2	once	TRBV7-3	14
TGTGCCAGCAGTTTCTTACAGGGCGCTGAAGCTTTCTTT	CASSFLQGAEAFF	TRBJ1-1	-	-	TRBV6-5	13
TGCACCAGCAGCCAAGATTCGGTTGCGAACACCGGGGAGCTGTTTTTT	CTSSQDSVANTGELFF	TRBJ2-2	-	once	TRBV1	16
TGTGCCAGCAGACGACAGGGGAACACTGAAGCTTTCTTT	CASRRQGNTEAFF	TRBJ1-1	TRBD1	-	TRBV6-5	13
TGTGCCAGCAGCCCCAACTCCGGCTCCTACGAGCAGTACTTC	CASSPNSGSYEQYF	TRBJ2-7	-	-	TRBV7-3	14
TGTGCCAGCAGCGTAGGGACAGATCCTAACTATGGCTACACCTTC	CASSVGTDPNYGYTF	TRBJ1-2	-	-	TRBV9	15
TGTGCCAGCAGCGTAAACGCCCAGGGGGGCTACACCTTC	CASSVNAQGGYTF	TRBJ1-2	-	-	TRBV9	13
TGCGCCAGCAGCTTGCGACTAGCGGGGGGGCCCTACAATGAGCAGTTCTTC	CASSLRLAGGPYNEQFF	TRBJ2-1	TRBD2	-	TRBV5-1	17
TGCGCCAGCAGTGAGTCAGGCCGCACTGAAGCTTTCTTT	CASSESGRTEAFF	TRBJ1-1	-	-	TRBV10-1	13
TGCGCCAGCAGCCTCATTTTTAACACTGAAGCTTTCTTT	CASSLIFNTEAFF	TRBJ1-1	-	-	TRBV5-1	13
TGTGCCAGCAGCCAGATCACCCGGGGGAACACTGAAGCTTTCTTT	CASSQITRGNTEAFF	TRBJ1-1	-	-	TRBV3-1/TRBV3-2	15
TGTGCCAGCTCGGCGAGTGGAAGCAATCAGCCCCAGCATTTT	CASSASGSNQPQHF	TRBJ1-5	-	once	TRBV18	14
TGTGCCAGCAGTTTTCTCCAGGGGAACACTGAAGCTTTCTTT	CASSFLQGNTEAFF	TRBJ1-1	-	-	TRBV27	14
TGTGCCAGCAGTTCCGGACAGCCCGGTCCCGAAAAACTGTTTTTT	CASSSGQPGPEKLFF	TRBJ1-4	-	-	TRBV6-5	15
TGTGCCAGCAGCTTAGAACCGTCGAACACTGAAGCTTTCTTT	CASSLEPSNTEAFF	TRBJ1-1	-	few	TRBV7-2	14
TGTGCCAGCAGTATACAATACGAGCAGTACTTC	CASSIQYEQYF	TRBJ2-7	-	-	TRBV6-5	11
TGTGCCAGCAGCTTACAGGGGGAATTAGGTTCACCCCTCCACTTT	CASSLQGELGSPLHF	TRBJ1-6	TRBD1	-	TRBV7-9	15
TGTGCCAGCAGCTCCTCCGGGGGCGCCCCTGAAGCTTTCTTT	CASSSSGGAPEAFF	TRBJ1-1	-	-	TRBV7-3	14
TGTGCCAGCAGTGTAAACGGACAGAACACTGAAGCTTTCTTT	CASSVNGQNTEAFF	TRBJ1-1	-	-	TRBV2	14
TGTGCCAGCAGCTTGGCCGCTGGGGCCAACGTCCTGACTTTC	CASSLAAGANVLTF	TRBJ2-6	-	-	TRBV5-6	14
TGTGCCAGTAGTAGGTGGGGGGACTATGGCTACACCTTC	CASSRWGDYGYTF	TRBJ1-2	-	once	TRBV19	13
TGTGCCAGCAGCGTACTAGCGGGGGGCGGGGAGCTGTTTTTT	CASSVLAGGGELFF	TRBJ2-2	TRBD2	-	TRBV9	14
TGTGCCAGCAGTTACGCCAGGAACTATGGCTACACCTTC	CASSYARNYGYTF	TRBJ1-2	-	-	TRBV6-5	13
TGTGCCAGCAGCTTAGAAGTCTTAAACACCATATATTTT	CASSLEVLNTIYF	TRBJ1-3	-	-	TRBV7-8	13
TGCGCCAGCAGCCGTTGGACAGCTTCGTTTCGGGACGATGGCTACACCTTC	CASSRWTASFRDDGYTF	TRBJ1-2	-	-	TRBV4-1	17
TGTGCCAGCAGTTACGCCGGACTACCCGGGCAGTACTTC	CASSYAGLPGQYF	TRBJ2-7	-	-	TRBV6-2/TRBV6-3	13
TGTGCCAGCAGGGGGGCAGGGGGCAATCAGCCCCAGCATTTT	CASRGAGGNQPQHF	TRBJ1-5	-	-	TRBV27	14
TGTGCCAGCTCACACAGGGGGCAAATTGATGGCTACACCTTC	CASSHRGQIDGYTF	TRBJ1-2	TRBD1	-	TRBV18	14
TGTGCCAGCAGCTTCGGAGGCAGGACCCCCTGGGAGCAGTACTTC	CASSFGGRTPWEQYF	TRBJ2-7	-	-	TRBV5-4	15
TGCGCCAGCAGCTACCAGACAGCTAACACTGAAGCTTTCTTT	CASSYQTANTEAFF	TRBJ1-1	-	-	TRBV5-1	14
TGTGCCAGCAGCCTACAGGGAAACACTGAAGCTTTCTTT	CASSLQGNTEAFF	TRBJ1-1	-	few	TRBV7-3	13
TGTGCCAGCAGTGAAGCGCTCAGCGCAGGGAGCGGCTACACCTTC	CASSEALSAGSGYTF	TRBJ1-2	-	few	TRBV6-1	15
TGTGCCATCAGTCAACCCTCGGGACAGGGGGCATTAGGGGGATACGAGCAGTACTTC	CAISQPSGQGALGGYEQYF	TRBJ2-7	TRBD1	-	TRBV10-3	19
TGTGCCAGTAGTATGTTTTCAAGGGGAAACACCATATATTTT	CASSMFSRGNTIYF	TRBJ1-3	-	few	TRBV19	14